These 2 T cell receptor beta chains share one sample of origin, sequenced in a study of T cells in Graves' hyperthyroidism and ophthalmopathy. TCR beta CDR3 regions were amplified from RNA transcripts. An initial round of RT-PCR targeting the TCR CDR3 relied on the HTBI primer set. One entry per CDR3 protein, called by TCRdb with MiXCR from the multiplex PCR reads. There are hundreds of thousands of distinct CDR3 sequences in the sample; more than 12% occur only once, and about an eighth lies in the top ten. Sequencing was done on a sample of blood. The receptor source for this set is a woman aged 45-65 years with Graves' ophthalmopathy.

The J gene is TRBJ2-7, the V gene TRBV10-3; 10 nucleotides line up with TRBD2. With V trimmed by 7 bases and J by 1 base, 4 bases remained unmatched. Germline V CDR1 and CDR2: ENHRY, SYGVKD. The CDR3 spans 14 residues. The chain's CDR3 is CAIKGTSESYEQYF. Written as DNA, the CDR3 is TGTGCCATCAAGGGGACTAGCGAATCCTACGAGCAGTACTTC.

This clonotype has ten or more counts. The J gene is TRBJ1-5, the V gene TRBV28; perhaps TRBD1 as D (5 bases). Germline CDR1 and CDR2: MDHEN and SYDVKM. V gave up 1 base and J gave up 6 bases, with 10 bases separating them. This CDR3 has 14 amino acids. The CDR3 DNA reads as TGTGCCAGCAGTTTATCCAGGGAAGGTCAGCCCCAGCATTTT. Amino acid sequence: CASSLSREGQPQHF. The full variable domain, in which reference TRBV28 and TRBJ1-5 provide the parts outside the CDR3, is DVKVTQSSRYLVKRTGEKVFLECVQDMDHENMFWYRQDPGLGLRLIYFSYDVKMKEKGDIPEGYSVSREKKERFSLILESASTNQTSMYLCASSLSREGQPQHFGDGTRLSIL.